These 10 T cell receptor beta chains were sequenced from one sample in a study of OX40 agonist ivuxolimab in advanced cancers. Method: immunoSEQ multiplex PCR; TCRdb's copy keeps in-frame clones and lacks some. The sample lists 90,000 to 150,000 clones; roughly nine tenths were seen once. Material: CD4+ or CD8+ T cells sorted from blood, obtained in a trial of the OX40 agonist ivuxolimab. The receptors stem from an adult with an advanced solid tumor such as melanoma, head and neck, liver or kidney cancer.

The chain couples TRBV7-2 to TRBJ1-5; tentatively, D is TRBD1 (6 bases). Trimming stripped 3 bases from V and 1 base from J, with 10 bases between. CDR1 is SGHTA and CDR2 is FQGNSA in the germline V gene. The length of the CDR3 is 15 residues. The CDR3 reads CASSLTGMSNQPQHF. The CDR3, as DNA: TGTGCCAGCAGCTTGACAGGTATGAGCAATCAGCCCCAGCATTTT.

The CDR3: CAWNPGGDYEQYF. Written as DNA, the CDR3 is TGTGCCTGGAATCCCGGTGGGGACTACGAGCAGTACTTC. The rearrangement uses TRBV30 and TRBJ2-5, with no clear D. Judging by the DNA end, TRBJ2-7 fits better; the J call may be wrong. CDR3 length: 13 residues. Germline lookup yields CDR1 GTSNPN and CDR2 SVGIG (reference sequence).

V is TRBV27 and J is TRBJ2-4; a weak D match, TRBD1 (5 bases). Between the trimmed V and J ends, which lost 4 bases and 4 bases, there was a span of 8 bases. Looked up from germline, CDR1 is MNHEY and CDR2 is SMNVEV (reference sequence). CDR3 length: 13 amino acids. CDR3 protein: CASSSDRKNIQYF. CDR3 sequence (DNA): TGTGCCAGCAGTTCCGACAGAAAAAACATTCAGTACTTC.

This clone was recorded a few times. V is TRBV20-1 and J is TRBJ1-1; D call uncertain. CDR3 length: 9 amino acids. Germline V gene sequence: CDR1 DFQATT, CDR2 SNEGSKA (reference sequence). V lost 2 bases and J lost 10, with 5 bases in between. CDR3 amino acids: CSARIRAFF. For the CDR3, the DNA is TGCAGTGCTAGAATCAGAGCTTTCTTT.

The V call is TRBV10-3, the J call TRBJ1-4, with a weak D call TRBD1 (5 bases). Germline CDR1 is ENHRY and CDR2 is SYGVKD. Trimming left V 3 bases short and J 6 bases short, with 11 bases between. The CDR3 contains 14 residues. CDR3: CAISERGRDEKLFF. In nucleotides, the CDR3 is TGTGCCATCAGTGAAAGGGGCCGGGATGAAAAACTGTTTTTT.

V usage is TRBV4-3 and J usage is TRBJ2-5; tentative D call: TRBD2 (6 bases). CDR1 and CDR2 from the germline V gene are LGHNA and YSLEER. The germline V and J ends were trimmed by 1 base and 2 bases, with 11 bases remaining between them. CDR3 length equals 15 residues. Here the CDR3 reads CASSQARGRQETQYF. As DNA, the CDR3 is TGCGCCAGCAGCCAAGCTCGGGGGAGGCAAGAGACCCAGTACTTC.

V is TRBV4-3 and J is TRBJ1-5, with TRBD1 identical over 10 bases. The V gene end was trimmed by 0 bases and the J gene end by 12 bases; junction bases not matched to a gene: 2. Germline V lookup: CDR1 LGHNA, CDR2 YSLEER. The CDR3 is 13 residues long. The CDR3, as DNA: TGCGCCAGCAGCCAAGAAAGGGACAGGGGCCAGCATTTT. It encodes CASSQERDRGQHF.

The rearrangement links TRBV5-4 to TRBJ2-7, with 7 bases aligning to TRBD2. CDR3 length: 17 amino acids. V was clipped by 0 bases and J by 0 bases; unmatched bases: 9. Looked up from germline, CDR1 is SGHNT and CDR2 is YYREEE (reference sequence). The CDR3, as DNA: TGTGCCAGCAGCTTGGCCCCCGGCGGGGGTAACTCCTACGAGCAGTACTTC. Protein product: CASSLAPGGGNSYEQYF.

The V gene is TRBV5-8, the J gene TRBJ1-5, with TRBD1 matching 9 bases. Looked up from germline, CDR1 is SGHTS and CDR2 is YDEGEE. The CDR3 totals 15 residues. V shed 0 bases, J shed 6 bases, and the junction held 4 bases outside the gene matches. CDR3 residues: CASSLEQGAIQPQHF. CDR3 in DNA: TGTGCCAGCAGCTTGGAACAGGGGGCGATTCAGCCCCAGCATTTT.

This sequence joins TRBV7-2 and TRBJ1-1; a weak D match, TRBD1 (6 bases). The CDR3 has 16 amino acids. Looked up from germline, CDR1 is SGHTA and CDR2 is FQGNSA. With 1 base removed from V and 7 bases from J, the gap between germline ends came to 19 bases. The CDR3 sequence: CASSLERSGEGGEAFF. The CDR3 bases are TGTGCCAGCAGCTTAGAAAGGTCAGGGGAAGGGGGTGAAGCTTTCTTT.